This entry concerns a single T cell receptor (beta chain). These data come from a study of blood T cell repertoires in COVID-19. The CDR3 covers 14 residues. Germline V gene data show CDR1 as SGHTS and CDR2 as YDEGEE. With V trimmed by 5 bases and J by 3 bases, 6 bases remained unmatched. Assay used: immunoSEQ multiplex PCR; TCRdb lists only in-frame clones, some missing. The data hold about 360,000 clones, with about 88% observed a single time. The clonotype originates from a woman in her fifties or sixties with COVID-19, enrolled during active disease. The sequenced material came from peripheral blood. This chain links TRBV5-8 with TRBJ1-1, with 8 bases fitting TRBD1. CDR3 sequence (DNA): TGTGCCAGCAGACAGGGGGATTTTGACACTGAAGCTTTCTTT. Protein product: CASRQGDFDTEAFF.